This T cell receptor (beta chain) was obtained from a study of blood T cell repertoires in COVID-19. Across the whole study: There were acute and convalescent COVID-19 samples, and they came from the United States, Italy and Spain.

Only in-frame clones appear in the TCRdb table, and some are missing; sequencing was by immunoSEQ multiplex PCR. The repertoire holds a few hundred thousand clones, with approximately 80% as singletons. Germline V gives CDR1 MDHEN, CDR2 SYDVKM. V gave up 5 bases and J gave up 8 bases, with 18 bases separating them. The CDR3 length is 14 residues. The sequenced material came from peripheral blood. This clonotype was sampled from a human donor in a cohort sampled during active COVID-19. The rearrangement joins TRBV28 to TRBJ1-2, with D unresolved. In DNA, the CDR3 is TGTGCCAGCAGTCGCCCCGGAGTCCTGGAGGGCTACACCTTC. It is translated as CASSRPGVLEGYTF.